This TCR beta chain comes out of a study of monozygotic twins with inflammatory bowel disease. Study-wide findings and caveats: IBD patients shared fewer clonotypes with others than healthy twins, especially with disease activity. Repertoire similarity did not differ between concordant and discordant twins, possibly owing to limited power. Patients with IBD had less TCRbeta diversity (inverse Simpson) than their healthy co-twins.

Worth noting for this clonotype: The target antigen is unknown.

TCRalpha and TCRbeta cDNA was put through two nested PCRs of roughly 17 and 9 cycles. TCRdb re-analyzed the 5' RACE reads; it lists each CDR3 protein once, without DNA. This sample contains about 210,000 distinct CDR3 sequences. The CDR3 length is 18 residues. Germline V gene lookup returns CDR1 SGHVS and CDR2 FQNEAQ. This receptor was taken from a human donor with ulcerative colitis or Crohn's disease, or a healthy co-twin of an affected twin (not recorded which). The material sequenced was blood. The V and J genes are TRBV7-8 and TRBJ2-3; TCRdb picks TRBD2, but there is no DNA to check that call. CDR3 region: CASSFLILAGAYTDTQYF.